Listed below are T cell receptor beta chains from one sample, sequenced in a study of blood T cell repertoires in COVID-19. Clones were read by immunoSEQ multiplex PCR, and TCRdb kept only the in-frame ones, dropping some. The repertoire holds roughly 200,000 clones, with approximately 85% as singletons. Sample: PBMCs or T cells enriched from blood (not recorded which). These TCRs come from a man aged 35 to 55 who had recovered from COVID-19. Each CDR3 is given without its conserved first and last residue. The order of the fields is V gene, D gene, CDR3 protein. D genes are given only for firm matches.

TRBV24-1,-,ATSDPGGGRGYT
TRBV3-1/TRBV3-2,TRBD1,ASSQKDRGFGQPQH
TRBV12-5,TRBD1,ASGSGQGAGISNQPQH
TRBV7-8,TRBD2,ASSRTSGGPGTGELF
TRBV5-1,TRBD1,ASSLDGTGGREGYT
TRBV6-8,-,ASIPYRFGIEAF
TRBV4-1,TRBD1,ASSQDPITGTGTYEQY
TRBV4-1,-,ASSPEPLPYEQY
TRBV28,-,ASSTTYEQY
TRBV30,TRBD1,AWSEGQGSREQY
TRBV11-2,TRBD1,ASSGQGSLDTQY
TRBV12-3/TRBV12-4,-,ASSRVSGQVA
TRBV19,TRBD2,ASSIPPTSGVELF
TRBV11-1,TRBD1,ASSRGQGASDEQF
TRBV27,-,ASTKGGSGANVLT
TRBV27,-,ASSWAGLTY
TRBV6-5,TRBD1,ASRSRTGSYEQY
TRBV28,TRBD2,ASSFNRLAGGNEQF